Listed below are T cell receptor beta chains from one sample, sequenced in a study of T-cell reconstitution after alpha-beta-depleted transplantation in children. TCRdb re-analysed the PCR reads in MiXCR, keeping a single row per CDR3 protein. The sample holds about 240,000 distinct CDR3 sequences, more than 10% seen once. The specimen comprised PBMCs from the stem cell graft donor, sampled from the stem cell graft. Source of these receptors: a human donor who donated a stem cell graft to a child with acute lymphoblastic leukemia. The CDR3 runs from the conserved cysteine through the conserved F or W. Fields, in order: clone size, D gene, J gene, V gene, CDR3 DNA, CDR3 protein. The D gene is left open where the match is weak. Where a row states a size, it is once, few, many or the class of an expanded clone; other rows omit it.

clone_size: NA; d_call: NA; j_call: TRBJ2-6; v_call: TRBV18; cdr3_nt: TGTGCCAGCTCACAACGGACACGCAATGGGACCAACGTCCTGACTTTC; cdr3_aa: CASSQRTRNGTNVLTF
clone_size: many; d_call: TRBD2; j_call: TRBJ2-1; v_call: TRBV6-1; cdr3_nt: TGTGCCAGCAGTGAACTAGCGGGGGACTACAATGAGCAGTTCTTC; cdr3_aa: CASSELAGDYNEQFF
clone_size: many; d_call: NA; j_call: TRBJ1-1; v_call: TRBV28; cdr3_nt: TGCGCCAGCAGCTTGGGTGAGAACACTGAAGCTTTCTTT; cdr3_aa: CASSLGENTEAFF
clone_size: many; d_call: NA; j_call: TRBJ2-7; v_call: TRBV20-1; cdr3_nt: TGCAGTGCTAGAGATCTTGGGAAAACGTCCGTCGAGCAGTACTTC; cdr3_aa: CSARDLGKTSVEQYF
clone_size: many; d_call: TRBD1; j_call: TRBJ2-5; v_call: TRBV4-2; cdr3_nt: TGTGCCAGCAGCCAAGAGGCGTTAGGGACAGGGGTTATAGAGACCCAGTACTTC; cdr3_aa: CASSQEALGTGVIETQYF
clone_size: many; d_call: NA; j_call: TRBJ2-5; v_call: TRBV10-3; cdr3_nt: TGTGCCATCAGCGATGGACCAAAAGAGACCCAGTACTTC; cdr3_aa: CAISDGPKETQYF
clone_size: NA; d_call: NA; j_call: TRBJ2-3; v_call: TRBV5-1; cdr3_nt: TGCGCCAGCAGCTCGGACGGCAACACAGATACGCAGTATTTT; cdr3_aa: CASSSDGNTDTQYF
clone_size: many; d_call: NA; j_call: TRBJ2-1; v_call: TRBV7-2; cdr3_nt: TGTGCCAGCAGCTTAAATGGTTTGGGACTGGAGCAGTTCTTC; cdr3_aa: CASSLNGLGLEQFF
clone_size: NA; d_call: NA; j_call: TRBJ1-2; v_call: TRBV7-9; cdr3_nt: TGTGCCAGCAGCTCGTCCCGGGACTGGGGCGATGGCTACACCTTC; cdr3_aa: CASSSSRDWGDGYTF
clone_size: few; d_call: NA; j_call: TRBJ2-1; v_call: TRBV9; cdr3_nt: TGTGCCAGCACCCGAGGGGGAGGGCCTAACAATGAGCAGTTCTTC; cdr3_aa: CASTRGGGPNNEQFF